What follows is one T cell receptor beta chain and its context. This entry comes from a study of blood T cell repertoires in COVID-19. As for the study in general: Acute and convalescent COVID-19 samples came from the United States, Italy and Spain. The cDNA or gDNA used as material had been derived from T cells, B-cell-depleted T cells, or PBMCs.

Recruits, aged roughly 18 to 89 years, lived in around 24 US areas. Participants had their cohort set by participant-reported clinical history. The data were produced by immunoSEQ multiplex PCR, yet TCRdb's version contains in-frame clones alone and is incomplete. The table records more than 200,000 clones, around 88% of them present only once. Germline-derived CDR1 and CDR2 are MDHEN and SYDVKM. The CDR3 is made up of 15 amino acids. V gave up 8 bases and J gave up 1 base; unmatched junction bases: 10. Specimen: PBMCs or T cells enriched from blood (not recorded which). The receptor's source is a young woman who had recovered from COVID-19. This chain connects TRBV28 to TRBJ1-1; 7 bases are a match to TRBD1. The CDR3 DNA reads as TGTGCCAGCCCCCCCGAGGGGGCCACGAACACTGAAGCTTTCTTT. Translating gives CASPPEGATNTEAFF. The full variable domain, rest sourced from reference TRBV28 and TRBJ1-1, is DVKVTQSSRYLVKRTGEKVFLECVQDMDHENMFWYRQDPGLGLRLIYFSYDVKMKEKGDIPEGYSVSREKKERFSLILESASTNQTSMYLCASPPEGATNTEAFFGQGTRLTVV.